This T cell receptor (beta chain) was observed in a study of cytomegalovirus exposure and HLA in healthy donors. Study observations and caveats: A later analysis found TCR association rates differed by HLA locus, highest for DRB1 and lowest for HLA-C. Other equally common chains were less clonally expanded than HLA-associated TCR beta chains, a later analysis showed. A later analysis appeared to link common viral pathogens to several of the most significant clusters.

Trimming cost V 1 base and J 0 bases; bases outside gene matches: 8. The germline CDR1 and CDR2 sequences are MGHRA and YSYEKL. This CDR3 is built from 17 residues. The donors comprised healthy bone marrow donors. PCR used 60 Vbeta primers and 13 Jbeta primers. Produced via immunoSEQ multiplex PCR; TCRdb's table is partial and in-frame only. The data contain roughly 190,000 clones, 8.5% to 10% of them singletons. This clone occurred a few times. Its antigen remains unidentified. Sequenced sample: PBMCs. The chain carries TRBV4-1 and TRBJ2-7; 8 nucleotides align to TRBD1. This sequence was found in a woman aged 25-40 years in good health and CMV-seropositive. CDR3 sequence: CASSQGIQGAFSYEQYF. The CDR3 nucleotides read TGCGCCAGCAGCCAAGGGATCCAGGGGGCTTTCTCCTACGAGCAGTACTTC.